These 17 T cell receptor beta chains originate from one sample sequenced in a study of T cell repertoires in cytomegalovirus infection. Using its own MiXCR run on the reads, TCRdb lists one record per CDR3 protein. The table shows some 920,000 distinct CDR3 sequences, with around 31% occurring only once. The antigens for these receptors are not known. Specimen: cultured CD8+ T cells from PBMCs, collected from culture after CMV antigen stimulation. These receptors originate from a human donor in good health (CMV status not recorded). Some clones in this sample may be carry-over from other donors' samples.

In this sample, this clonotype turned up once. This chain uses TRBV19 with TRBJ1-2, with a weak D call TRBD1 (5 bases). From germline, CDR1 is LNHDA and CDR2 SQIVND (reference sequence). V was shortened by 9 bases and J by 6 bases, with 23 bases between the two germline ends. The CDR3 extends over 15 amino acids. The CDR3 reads CASSFGGGSHDGYTF. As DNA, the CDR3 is TGTGCCAGCTCCTTCGGCGGGGGGTCCCACGATGGCTACACCTTC.

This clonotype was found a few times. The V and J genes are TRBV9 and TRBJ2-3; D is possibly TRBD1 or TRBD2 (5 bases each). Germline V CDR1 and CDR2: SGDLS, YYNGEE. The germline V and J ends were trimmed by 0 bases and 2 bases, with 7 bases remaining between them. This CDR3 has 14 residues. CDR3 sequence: CASSVAGTTDTQYF. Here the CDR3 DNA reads TGTGCCAGCAGCGTAGCAGGGACCACAGATACGCAGTATTTT.

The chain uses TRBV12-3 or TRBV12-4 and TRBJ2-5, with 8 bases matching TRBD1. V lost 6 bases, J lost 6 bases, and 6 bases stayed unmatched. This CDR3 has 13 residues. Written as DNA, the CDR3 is TGTGCCAGCAGCCACGACAGGGGTCAGACCCAGTACTTC. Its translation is CASSHDRGQTQYF.

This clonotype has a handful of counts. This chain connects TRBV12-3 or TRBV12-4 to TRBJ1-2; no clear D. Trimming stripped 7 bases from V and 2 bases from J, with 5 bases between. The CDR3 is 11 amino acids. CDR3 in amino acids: CASTGNYGYTF. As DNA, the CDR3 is TGTGCCAGCACGGGGAACTATGGCTACACCTTC.

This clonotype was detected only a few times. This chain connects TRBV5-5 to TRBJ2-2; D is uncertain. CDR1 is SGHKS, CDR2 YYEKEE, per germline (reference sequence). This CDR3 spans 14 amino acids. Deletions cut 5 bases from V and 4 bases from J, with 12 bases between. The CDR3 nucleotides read TGTGCCAGCAGTCCCTTAGAGGCCACCGGGGAGCTGTTTTTT. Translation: CASSPLEATGELFF.

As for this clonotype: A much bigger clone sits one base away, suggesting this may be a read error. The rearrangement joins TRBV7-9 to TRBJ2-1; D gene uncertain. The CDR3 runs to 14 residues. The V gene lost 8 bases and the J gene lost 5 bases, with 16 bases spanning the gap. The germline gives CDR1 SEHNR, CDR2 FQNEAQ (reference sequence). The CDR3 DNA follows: TGTGCCAGCGGCCCCGAAGGCAGACACAATGAGCAGTTCTTC. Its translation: CASGPEGRHNEQFF.

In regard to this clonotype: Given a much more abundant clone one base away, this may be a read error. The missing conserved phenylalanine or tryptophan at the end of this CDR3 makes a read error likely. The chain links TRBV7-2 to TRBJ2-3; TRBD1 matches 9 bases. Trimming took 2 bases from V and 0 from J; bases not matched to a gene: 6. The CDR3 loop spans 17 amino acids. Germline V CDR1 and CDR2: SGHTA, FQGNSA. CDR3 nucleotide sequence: TGTGCCAGCAGCTTACGGGTGGGGACAGGGAGCACAGATACGCAGTATCTT. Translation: CASSLRVGTGSTDTQYL.

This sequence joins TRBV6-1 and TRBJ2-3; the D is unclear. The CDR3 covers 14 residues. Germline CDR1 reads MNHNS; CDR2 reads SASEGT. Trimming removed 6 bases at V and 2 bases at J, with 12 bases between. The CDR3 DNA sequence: TGTGCCAGCAGGCACATGGCCTACACAGATACGCAGTATTTT. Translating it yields CASRHMAYTDTQYF.

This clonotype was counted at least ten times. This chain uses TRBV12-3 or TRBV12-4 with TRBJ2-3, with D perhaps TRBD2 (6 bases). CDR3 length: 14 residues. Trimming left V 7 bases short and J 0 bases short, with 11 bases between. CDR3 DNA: TGTGCCAGCACGGACTACCGCAGCACAGATACGCAGTATTTT. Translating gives CASTDYRSTDTQYF.

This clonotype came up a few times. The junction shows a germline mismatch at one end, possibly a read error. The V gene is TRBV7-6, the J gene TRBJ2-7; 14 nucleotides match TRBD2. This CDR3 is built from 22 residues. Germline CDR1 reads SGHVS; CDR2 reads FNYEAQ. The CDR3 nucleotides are TGTGCTAGCAGCTGCCACCAGCGGGGGCCCGCGCGGGGGACTAGCGGGGGCTACGAGCAGTACTTC. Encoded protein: CASSCHQRGPARGTSGGYEQYF.

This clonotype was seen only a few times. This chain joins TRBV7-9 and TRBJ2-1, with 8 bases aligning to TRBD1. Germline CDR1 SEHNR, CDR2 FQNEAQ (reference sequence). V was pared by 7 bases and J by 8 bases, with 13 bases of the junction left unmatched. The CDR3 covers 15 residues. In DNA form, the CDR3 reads TGTGCCAGCAACCTCAGGGGGCAGTTGGACCATGAGCAGTTCTTC. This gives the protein CASNLRGQLDHEQFF. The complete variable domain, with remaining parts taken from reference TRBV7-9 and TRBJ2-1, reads DTGVSQNPRHKITKRGQNVTFRCDPISEHNRLYWYRQTLGQGPEFLTYFQNEAQLEKSRLLSDRFSAERPKGSFSTLEIQRTEQGDSAMYLCASNLRGQLDHEQFFGPGTRLTVL.

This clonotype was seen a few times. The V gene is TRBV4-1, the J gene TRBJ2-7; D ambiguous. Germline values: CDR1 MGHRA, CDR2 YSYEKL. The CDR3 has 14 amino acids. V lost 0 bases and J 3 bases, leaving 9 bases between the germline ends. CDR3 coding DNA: TGCGCCAGCAGCCAAGAAAAAGTCGGCTACGAGCAGTACTTC. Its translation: CASSQEKVGYEQYF.

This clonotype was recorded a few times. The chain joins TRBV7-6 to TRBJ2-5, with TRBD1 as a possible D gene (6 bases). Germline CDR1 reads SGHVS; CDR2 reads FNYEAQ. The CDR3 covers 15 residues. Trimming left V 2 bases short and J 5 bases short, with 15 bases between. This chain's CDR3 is CASSLMAGVGETQYF. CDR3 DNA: TGTGCCAGCAGCTTAATGGCAGGGGTCGGGGAGACCCAGTACTTC.

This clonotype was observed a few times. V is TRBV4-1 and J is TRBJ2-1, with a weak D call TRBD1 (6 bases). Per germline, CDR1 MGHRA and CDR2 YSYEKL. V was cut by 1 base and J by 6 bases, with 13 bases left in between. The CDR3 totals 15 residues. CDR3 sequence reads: CASSQAGGVGNEQFF. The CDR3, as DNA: TGCGCCAGCAGCCAAGCTGGGGGCGTAGGCAATGAGCAGTTCTTC.

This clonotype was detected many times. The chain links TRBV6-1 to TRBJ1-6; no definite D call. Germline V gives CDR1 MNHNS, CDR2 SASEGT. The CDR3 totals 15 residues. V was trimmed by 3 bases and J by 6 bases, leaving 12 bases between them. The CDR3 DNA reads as TGTGCCAGCAGTGAGTTCTCCTCGGGTAATTCACCCCTCCACTTT. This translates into CASSEFSSGNSPLHF.

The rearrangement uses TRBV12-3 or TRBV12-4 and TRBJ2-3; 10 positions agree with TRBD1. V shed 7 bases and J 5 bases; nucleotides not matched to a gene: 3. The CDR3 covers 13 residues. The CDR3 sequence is CASIRDRGDTQYF. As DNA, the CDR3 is TGTGCCAGCATCCGGGACAGGGGAGATACGCAGTATTTT.

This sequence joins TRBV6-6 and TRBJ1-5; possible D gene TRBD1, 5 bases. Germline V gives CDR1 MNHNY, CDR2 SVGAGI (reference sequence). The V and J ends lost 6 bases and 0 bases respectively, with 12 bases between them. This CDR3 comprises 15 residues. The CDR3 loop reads CASRTDRDSNQPQHF. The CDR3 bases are TGTGCCAGCAGAACCGACAGAGATAGCAATCAGCCCCAGCATTTT.